This TCR beta chain derives from a study of T cells in Graves' hyperthyroidism and ophthalmopathy. General study points: Among clonotypes expanded in thyroid above 0.001, most were also found in blood.

This clonotype was observed many times. What it recognizes is unknown. It was uncontrolled infection, other autoimmune disease, pregnancy or lactation that excluded patients. CDR1 MNHNS and CDR2 SASEGT come from the germline V gene. The CDR3 runs 12 residues. The V and J ends lost 7 bases and 7 bases respectively, with 14 bases between them. RNA transcripts provided the source from which TCR beta CDR3 regions were amplified. A set of HTBI primers served as the primers for a first-round RT-PCR of the TCR CDR3. TCRdb ran MiXCR on the multiplex PCR reads and lists one entry per CDR3 protein. The sample consists of about 560,000 distinct CDR3 sequences, approximately 16% of them appearing once.

The receptor was isolated from a woman in her late teens or twenties with Graves' hyperthyroidism. Sequenced sample: blood. This chain connects TRBV6-1 to TRBJ2-7; D is unresolved. In nucleotides, the CDR3 is TGTGCCAGCACTAACCCACTCGGGGAGCAGTACTTC. Translation: CASTNPLGEQYF.